Below are 30 T cell receptor beta chains sequenced from a single sample in a study of CD8 T cells in ankylosing spondylitis. The antigens of these receptors remain unknown. Study conclusions and caveats: A TCR beta motif of several highly homologous variants seemed to mark ankylosing spondylitis blood.

TCRdb itself ran the 5' RACE reads through MiXCR, one entry per CDR3 protein. The repertoire has 390,000 or so distinct CDR3 sequences, 20% to 25% of them found once; the top ten carry roughly 16%. Sequenced: blood, either unsorted or a sorted T cell fraction (not recorded which). Source of these receptors: a male donor with ankylosing spondylitis.

The chain links TRBV29-1 to TRBJ2-7; possibly TRBD1 for D (7 bases). This CDR3 region has 13 residues. Germline V gives CDR1 SQVTM, CDR2 ANQGSEA. Trimming pared 5 bases from V and 3 bases from J, leaving 14 bases between. CDR3 coding DNA: TGCAGCGTTCGAGCTCAGGGGGGCTACGAGCAGTACTTC. It translates to CSVRAQGGYEQYF.

The gene calls are TRBV20-1 and TRBJ2-1; TRBD2 is a possible D gene (5 bases). There are 15 residues in the CDR3. Germline V lookup: CDR1 DFQATT, CDR2 SNEGSKA (reference sequence). Deletions cut 4 bases from V and 0 bases from J, with 13 bases between. DNA for the CDR3: TGCAGTGCTAAGGACTCTACCGACTCCTACAATGAGCAGTTCTTC. Amino acids: CSAKDSTDSYNEQFF.

This clonotype has a count of ten or more. CDR3 protein: CSASPDSGANVLTF. Written as DNA, the CDR3 is TGCAGTGCTAGCCCGGACTCTGGGGCCAACGTCCTGACTTTC. The chain links TRBV20-1 to TRBJ2-6; D gene ambiguous. This CDR3 region has 14 residues. Deletions cut 3 bases from V and 0 bases from J, with 6 bases between. CDR1 and CDR2 from the germline V gene are DFQATT and SNEGSKA (reference sequence).

The rearrangement uses TRBV7-9 and TRBJ1-3; TRBD1 is a possible D gene (6 bases). Looked up from germline, CDR1 is SEHNR and CDR2 is FQNEAQ (reference sequence). This CDR3 contains 17 residues. Trimming took 5 bases from V and 0 from J, leaving 17 bases between them. CDR3 residues: CASSPGIGGGSGNTIYF. The DNA of the CDR3 is TGTGCCAGCAGCCCCGGGATTGGAGGGGGCTCTGGAAACACCATATATTTT.

V usage is TRBV28 and J usage is TRBJ1-2, with 7 bases matching TRBD1. The J segment lost 7 bases and the V segment lost 7 bases, leaving 6 bases of the junction unmatched. The CDR3 spans 12 residues. Per germline, CDR1 MDHEN and CDR2 SYDVKM. CDR3 protein: CASNEGGGGYTF. The CDR3 DNA reads TGTGCCAGCAACGAAGGGGGCGGTGGCTACACCTTC.

This clonotype was seen more than once but under ten times. The V call is TRBV6-2 or TRBV6-3, the J call TRBJ1-4; D is unresolved. The germline V gene has CDR1 MNHEY and CDR2 SVGEGT. CDR3 length: 14 residues. V was pared by 6 bases and J by 7 bases, with 15 bases between. The CDR3 loop reads CASRLTAGSEKLFF. The CDR3 DNA is TGTGCCAGCAGACTGACGGCCGGTAGTGAAAAACTGTTTTTT.

This clonotype was counted only a few times. The chain links TRBV7-9 to TRBJ2-1, with 8 positions matching TRBD1. J was trimmed by 9 bases and V by 4 bases; bases with no gene match: 5. Germline loops: CDR1 SEHNR, CDR2 FQNEAQ (reference sequence). The CDR3 extends over 13 amino acids. The CDR3 region has the DNA TGTGCCAGCAGCTACCTGGACAGGGCTGAGCAGTTCTTC. Translated, it gives CASSYLDRAEQFF.

The CDR3 region has the DNA TGTGCCATCAGTGAACAGGGAGTAGGCGGGGAGCTGTTTTTT. Translation: CAISEQGVGGELFF. V usage is TRBV10-3 and J usage is TRBJ2-2; D perhaps matches TRBD1 (6 bases). V was pared by 3 bases and J by 7 bases, with 12 bases between. The CDR3 is 14 amino acids. Germline values: CDR1 ENHRY, CDR2 SYGVKD.

The chain is built from TRBV4-2 and TRBJ1-3; D is undetermined. This CDR3 region has 14 residues. Germline loops: CDR1 LGHNA, CDR2 YNFKEQ. Trimming left V 4 bases short and J 0 bases short, with 7 bases between. The CDR3 region is CASSPIYSGNTIYF. DNA of the CDR3: TGTGCCAGCAGCCCCATTTACTCTGGAAACACCATATATTTT.

The J gene is TRBJ1-5, the V gene TRBV6-1; TRBD1 is a possible D gene (5 bases). The ends were cut back, 5 bases at V and 11 bases at J, with 19 bases in the middle. Germline loops: CDR1 MNHNS, CDR2 SASEGT. CDR3 length: 14 residues. The CDR3 region has the DNA TGTGCCAGCAGTCTTGGTTGGGGGGTTGAGGCCCAGCATTTT. Its translation is CASSLGWGVEAQHF.

The J gene is TRBJ1-2, the V gene TRBV2; tentatively, D is TRBD1 (5 bases). V was pared by 0 bases and J by 2 bases, with 10 bases between. The CDR3 runs to 15 residues. Looked up from germline, CDR1 is SNHLY and CDR2 is FYNNEI. CDR3 sequence: CASSEATTVNYGYTF. As DNA, the CDR3 is TGTGCCAGCAGTGAAGCTACGACAGTCAACTATGGCTACACCTTC.

The CDR3 loop is CSARRRSYEQYF. The CDR3 DNA sequence: TGCAGTGCGAGGCGGCGGAGCTACGAGCAGTACTTC. The chain links TRBV20-1 to TRBJ2-7; D is undetermined. CDR1 and CDR2 from the germline V gene are DFQATT and SNEGSKA (reference sequence). Trimming left V 6 bases short and J 3 bases short, with 12 bases between. This CDR3 has 12 amino acids.

This clonotype was seen a few times. The chain joins TRBV7-9 to TRBJ1-5; a possible D gene is TRBD1 (5 bases). CDR3 size: 14 residues. Trimming stripped 4 bases from V and 5 bases from J, with 12 bases between. The germline V gene encodes CDR1 SEHNR and CDR2 FQNEAQ (reference sequence). For the CDR3, the DNA is TGTGCCAGCAGCTGGGGTGGGGGATATCAGCCCCAGCATTTT. The encoded protein is CASSWGGGYQPQHF.

The chain couples TRBV29-1 to TRBJ1-2; 8 positions match TRBD1. The germline CDR1 and CDR2 sequences are SQVTM and ANQGSEA. After removal of 5 bases from V and 3 bases from J, the junction contained 14 bases not matched to a gene. This CDR3 contains 16 residues. DNA for the CDR3: TGCAGCGTTACTAAGTTCCAGGGGGCGCGCGACTATGGCTACACCTTC. Encoded protein: CSVTKFQGARDYGYTF.

This clonotype was seen a few times. The V and J genes are TRBV3-1 and TRBJ2-7; 9 nucleotides align to TRBD1. From germline, CDR1 is LGHDT and CDR2 YNNKEL (reference sequence). The CDR3 is 13 residues long. Trimming cost V 5 bases and J 6 bases; bases outside gene matches: 5. CDR3 DNA: TGTGCCAGCAGCTGGACAGGGGAAACCGAGCAGTACTTC. Translating it yields CASSWTGETEQYF.

This clonotype was counted ten times or more. V is TRBV5-1 and J is TRBJ2-5, with TRBD1 as a possible D gene (6 bases). This CDR3 is built from 14 residues. V was pared by 2 bases and J by 1 base, with 9 bases between. Per germline, CDR1 SGHRS and CDR2 YFSETQ. CDR3 nucleotides: TGCGCCAGCAGCTTCCGGACAGCCCAAGAGACCCAGTACTTC. Amino acids: CASSFRTAQETQYF.

V gene TRBV20-1 combines with J gene TRBJ1-5; the match to TRBD1 covers 11 bases. V lost 3 bases and J lost 7; bases outside the gene matches: 11. The CDR3 length is 16 residues. Germline CDR1 reads DFQATT; CDR2 reads SNEGSKA (reference sequence). Written as DNA, the CDR3 is TGCAGTGCTAGTTCCTTGGGGACAGGGGGAGGCCAGCCCCAGCATTTT. It encodes CSASSLGTGGGQPQHF.

This clonotype was detected a few times. The chain uses TRBV12-1 and TRBJ1-5. TRBV12-1 has pseudogene status. The CDR3 contains 15 residues. The CDR3 is CASSSSGTRNQPQHF. DNA for the CDR3: TGTGCCAGCAGCTCCTCGGGCACTCGCAATCAGCCCCAGCATTTT.

The V gene is TRBV12-3 or TRBV12-4, the J gene TRBJ2-3, with 11 bases that match TRBD2. Trimming removed 5 bases from V and 1 base from J; junction bases left unmatched: 11. The length of the CDR3 is 18 residues. As DNA, the CDR3 is TGTGCCAGCAGTGGGGTAGCGGGAGGGCCGAGGGGCACAGATACGCAGTATTTT. It specifies CASSGVAGGPRGTDTQYF.

The chain joins TRBV4-2 to TRBJ2-1; 7 bases match TRBD1. The CDR3 length is 15 residues. The germline V gene encodes CDR1 LGHNA and CDR2 YNFKEQ. The V gene end was trimmed by 0 bases and the J gene end by 2 bases; junction bases not matched to a gene: 1. Written as DNA, the CDR3 is TGTGCCAGCAGCCAAGACAGGGGGACCTACAATGAGCAGTTCTTC. As protein: CASSQDRGTYNEQFF.

The rearrangement uses TRBV6-1 and TRBJ1-4; 7 bases line up with TRBD1. CDR1 and CDR2 (germline): MNHNS, SASEGT. CDR3 length: 13 amino acids. J gave up 10 bases and V 7 bases, and 9 bases lay outside the gene matches. CDR3 sequence: CASKSTGDGKLFF. CDR3 coding DNA: TGTGCCAGCAAGTCCACAGGGGATGGAAAACTGTTTTTT.

The chain has TRBV7-2 and TRBJ2-3; 10 bases are shared with TRBD2. V was pared by 7 bases and J by 3 bases, with 4 bases of the junction left unmatched. There are 14 residues in the CDR3. Germline V lookup: CDR1 SGHTA, CDR2 FQGNSA. The CDR3: CASKKLAGTDTQYF. Written as DNA, the CDR3 is TGTGCCAGCAAGAAACTAGCGGGGACAGATACGCAGTATTTT.

This rearrangement joins TRBV4-1 to TRBJ2-3; D might be TRBD1 (5 bases). V was clipped by 5 bases and J by 2 bases, with 14 bases between them. CDR3 length equals 15 residues. Looked up from germline, CDR1 is MGHRA and CDR2 is YSYEKL. DNA of the CDR3: TGCGCCAGCAGCACACAGGCTGGGATCACAGATACGCAGTATTTT. Amino acids: CASSTQAGITDTQYF.

This chain joins TRBV5-1 and TRBJ2-3; no clear D gene. From germline, CDR1 is SGHRS and CDR2 YFSETQ. V shed 1 base and J shed 4 bases, with 19 bases lying between them. There are 17 residues in the CDR3. CDR3 sequence: CASSLIPLPIHPDTQYF. DNA for the CDR3: TGCGCCAGCAGCTTGATTCCCTTACCCATCCACCCAGATACGCAGTATTTT.

The chain is built from TRBV20-1 and TRBJ1-4; D is possibly TRBD1 (5 bases). This CDR3 spans 15 amino acids. Germline loops: CDR1 DFQATT, CDR2 SNEGSKA (reference sequence). V lost 1 base and J lost 8, with 17 bases in between. The CDR3 DNA reads TGCAGTGCTAGAGGACCGGGACTAGCATTGGAAAAACTGTTTTTT. This gives the protein CSARGPGLALEKLFF.

This clonotype was picked up many times. The junction departs from the called germline gene at one end, perhaps through a read error. This sequence joins TRBV5-1 and TRBJ2-2; 10 nucleotides align to TRBD2. This CDR3 spans 15 amino acids. Germline V lookup: CDR1 SGHRS, CDR2 YFSETQ. This chain's CDR3 is CASSLAGGNTGELFF. CDR3 in DNA: TGTGCCAGCAGCTTAGCGGGAGGGAACACCGGGGAGCTGTTTTTT.

This clonotype was seen a few times. CDR3: CAWSGTGAAYEQYF. In DNA form, the CDR3 reads TGTGCCTGGAGTGGGACAGGGGCTGCCTACGAGCAGTACTTC. The V and J genes are TRBV30 and TRBJ2-7; TRBD1 matches at 9 bases. V was clipped by 1 base and J by 2 bases; unmatched bases: 3. Germline V lookup: CDR1 GTSNPN, CDR2 SVGIG (reference sequence). The CDR3 runs 14 residues.

The chain employs TRBV28 and TRBJ2-6, with TRBD2 matching 7 bases. The CDR3 spans 20 residues. Germline-derived CDR1 and CDR2 are MDHEN and SYDVKM. Trimming cost V 3 bases and J 3 bases; bases outside gene matches: 17. As DNA, the CDR3 is TGTGCCAGCAGTTTTGTCGTCCGGGGGAGGGCTTTTATTGGGGCCAACGTCCTGACTTTC. Translation: CASSFVVRGRAFIGANVLTF.

This clonotype came up a few times. The rearrangement links TRBV28 to TRBJ2-1; D is perhaps TRBD2 (5 bases). Germline V gives CDR1 MDHEN, CDR2 SYDVKM. Trimming stripped 7 bases from V and 0 bases from J, with 13 bases between. This CDR3 comprises 15 residues. The CDR3 spells CASKRAGTSYNEQFF. As DNA, the CDR3 is TGTGCCAGCAAGAGGGCGGGTACCTCCTACAATGAGCAGTTCTTC.

This chain uses TRBV5-6 with TRBJ2-7; D call uncertain. This CDR3 region has 16 residues. Germline V gene lookup returns CDR1 SGHDT and CDR2 YYEEEE. V dropped 0 bases and J dropped 0 bases, with 13 bases sitting between them. CDR3 sequence: CASSLEGGTLSYEQYF. Written as DNA, the CDR3 is TGTGCCAGCAGCTTGGAGGGCGGAACCCTCTCCTACGAGCAGTACTTC.